The 10 T cell receptor beta chains below were found in one sample sequenced in a study of Ad26.COV2.S vaccination and SARS-CoV-2 variants. Only in-frame clones appear in the TCRdb table, and some are missing; sequencing was by immunoSEQ multiplex PCR. Found here are around 300,000 clones, approximately 86% of them singletons; the top ten hold around a tenth. Treatment specified: roughly 18 received Ad26.COV2.S at low or high dose, single or two shots; about 5 received placebo; per-sample allocation not given. Specimen acquisition occurred on day 63 following the initial vaccine or placebo injection. This sample comprised peripheral blood, obtained in a trial of Ad26.COV2.S vaccine versus placebo. The receptors shown here come from a person aged 18-65 years who received the Ad26.COV2.S COVID-19 vaccine or a placebo.

The genes are TRBV18 and TRBJ2-1; the D call may be TRBD1 or TRBD2 (5 bases each). Germline-derived CDR1 and CDR2 are KGHSH and LQKENI. Trimming removed 3 bases at V and 5 bases at J, with 20 bases between. The CDR3 contains 17 residues. The CDR3 loop is CASSPLGTATTHNEQFF. The CDR3 coding sequence is TGTGCCAGCTCACCCTTGGGGACCGCTACGACCCACAATGAGCAGTTCTTC.

CDR3 amino acids: CASRPTLAGERDEQYF. The CDR3 DNA follows: TGTGCCAGCAGGCCGACGCTAGCGGGAGAAAGAGACGAGCAGTACTTC. V and J are TRBV5-4 and TRBJ2-7, with 10 bases matching TRBD2. Germline CDR1 reads SGHNT; CDR2 reads YYREEE (reference sequence). This CDR3 contains 16 residues. V lost 5 bases to trimming and J lost 5 bases; unmatched junction nucleotides: 13. Drawing the rest from reference TRBV5-4 and TRBJ2-7, the complete variable domain is ETGVTQSPTHLIKTRGQQVTLRCSSQSGHNTVSWYQQALGQGPQFIFQYYREEENGRGNFPPRFSGLQFPNYSSELNVNALELDDSALYLCASRPTLAGERDEQYFGPGTRLTVT.

V and J are TRBV10-1 and TRBJ2-5; D is uncertain. Germline V gene sequence: CDR1 WNHNN, CDR2 SYGVQD (reference sequence). Trimming shortened V by 5 bases and J by 5 bases, and 9 bases separated the two germline ends. This CDR3 comprises 12 residues. This CDR3 reads CASSLDRETQYF. CDR3 bases: TGCGCCAGCAGTCTAGACCGGGAGACCCAGTACTTC.

This chain uses TRBV29-1 with TRBJ2-1, with D possibly TRBD1 on 5 matching bases. The CDR3 sequence is 12 residues long. CDR1 is SQVTM and CDR2 is ANQGSEA in the germline V gene. Between the trimmed V and J ends, which lost 4 bases and 9 bases, there was a span of 13 bases. CDR3 protein: CSVVGHAAEQFF. CDR3 bases: TGCAGCGTTGTTGGACATGCGGCTGAGCAGTTCTTC.

The chain joins TRBV5-1 to TRBJ2-5; 11 positions match TRBD2. The germline V gene encodes CDR1 SGHRS and CDR2 YFSETQ. The CDR3 runs to 15 residues. V shed 1 base, J shed 4 bases, and the junction held 3 bases outside the gene matches. The DNA of the CDR3 is TGCGCCAGCAGCTTGAGCCTAGCGGGAGGAGAGACCCAGTACTTC. As protein: CASSLSLAGGETQYF. Full variable domain (outside the CDR3, taken from reference TRBV5-1 and TRBJ2-5): KAGVTQTPRYLIKTRGQQVTLSCSPISGHRSVSWYQQTPGQGLQFLFEYFSETQRNKGNFPGRFSGRQFSNSRSEMNVSTLELGDSALYLCASSLSLAGGETQYFGPGTRLLVL.

The J gene is TRBJ1-6, the V gene TRBV19, with D possibly being TRBD1 (6 bases). CDR3 length: 13 residues. The ends were cut back, 7 bases at V and 7 bases at J, with 11 bases in the middle. CDR1 and CDR2 from the germline V gene are LNHDA and SQIVND (reference sequence). The CDR3 nucleotides read TGTGCCAGTAAGGTAGGGGGAAATTCACCCCTCCACTTT. This encodes CASKVGGNSPLHF.

The J gene is TRBJ1-6, the V gene TRBV6-5, with TRBD1 as a possible D gene (6 bases). CDR1 MNHEY and CDR2 SVGAGI come from the germline V gene. V lost 0 bases and J 13 bases, leaving 13 bases between the germline ends. The CDR3 totals 14 residues. The CDR3 bases are TGTGCCAGCAGTTACTCGAGCAGGGGAGGGCCCCTCCACTTT. Residues: CASSYSSRGGPLHF.

This chain connects TRBV4-2 to TRBJ1-2; the D is unclear. V dropped 0 bases and J dropped 4 bases, with 12 bases sitting between them. CDR3 length: 15 amino acids. Germline loops: CDR1 LGHNA, CDR2 YNFKEQ. CDR3 DNA sequence: TGTGCCAGCAGCCAAGATCTGGGAGGGTTCTATGGCTACACCTTC. It codes for CASSQDLGGFYGYTF.

This clone occurred once. This chain connects TRBV7-2 to TRBJ2-7; D is perhaps TRBD2 (6 bases). CDR1 SGHTA and CDR2 FQGNSA come from the germline V gene. CDR3 length equals 15 residues. V lost 2 bases, J lost 1 base, and 12 bases lay in between. CDR3 nucleotide sequence: TGTGCCAGCAGCTTAAGAATTAGCGGTTCCTACGAGCAGTACTTC. This gives the protein CASSLRISGSYEQYF.

J is TRBJ1-5 and V is TRBV19; D unclear. Germline V gene sequence: CDR1 LNHDA, CDR2 SQIVND (reference sequence). This CDR3 has 12 amino acids. Trimming pared 5 bases from V and 5 bases from J, leaving 7 bases between. The CDR3 protein is CASSAMDQPQHF. The CDR3, as DNA: TGTGCCAGTAGTGCGATGGATCAGCCCCAGCATTTT. Full variable domain (remainder filled in from reference TRBV19 and TRBJ1-5): DGGITQSPKYLFRKEGQNVTLSCEQNLNHDAMYWYRQDPGQGLRLIYYSQIVNDFQKGDIAEGYSVSREKKESFPLTVTSAQKNPTAFYLCASSAMDQPQHFGDGTRLSIL.